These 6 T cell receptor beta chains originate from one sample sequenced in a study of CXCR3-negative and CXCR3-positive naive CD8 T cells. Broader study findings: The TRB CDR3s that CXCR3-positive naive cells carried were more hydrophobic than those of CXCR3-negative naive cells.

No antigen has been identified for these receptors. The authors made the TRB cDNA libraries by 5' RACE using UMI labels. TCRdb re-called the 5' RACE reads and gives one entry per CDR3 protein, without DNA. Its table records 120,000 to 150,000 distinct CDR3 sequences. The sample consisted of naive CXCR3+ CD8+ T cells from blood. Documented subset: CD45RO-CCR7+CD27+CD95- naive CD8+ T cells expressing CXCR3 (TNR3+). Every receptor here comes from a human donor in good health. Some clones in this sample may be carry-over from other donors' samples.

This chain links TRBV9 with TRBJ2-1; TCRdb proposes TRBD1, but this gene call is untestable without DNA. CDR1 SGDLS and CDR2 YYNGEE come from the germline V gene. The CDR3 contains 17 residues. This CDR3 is CASSVEGGLSSYNEQFF.

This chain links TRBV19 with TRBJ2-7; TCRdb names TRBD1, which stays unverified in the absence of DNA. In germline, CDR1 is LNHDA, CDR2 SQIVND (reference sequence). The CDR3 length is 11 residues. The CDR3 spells CASGVSDEQYF.

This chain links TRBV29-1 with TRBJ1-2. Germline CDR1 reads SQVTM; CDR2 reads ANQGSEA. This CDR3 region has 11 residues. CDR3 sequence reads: CSAGTSGGYTF.

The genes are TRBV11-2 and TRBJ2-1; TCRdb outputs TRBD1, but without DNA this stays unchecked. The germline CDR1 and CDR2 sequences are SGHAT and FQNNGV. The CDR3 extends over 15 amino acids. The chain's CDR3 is CASSLRDRGRDEQFF.

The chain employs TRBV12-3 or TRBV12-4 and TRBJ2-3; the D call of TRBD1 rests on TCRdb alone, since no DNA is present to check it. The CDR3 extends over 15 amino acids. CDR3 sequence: CASTLSQGFTDTQYF.

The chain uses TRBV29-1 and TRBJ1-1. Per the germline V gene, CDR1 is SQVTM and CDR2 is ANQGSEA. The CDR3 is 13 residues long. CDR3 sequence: CSVDSGTRTEAFF.